This T cell receptor beta chain comes out of a study of shared clonotypes between healthy human individuals. Study-level results: Sharing across four donors was highest in naive CD4 (around 5%) and lowest in memory CD8 (approximately 0.4%). The sole specimen, blood, was sampled, and tissue repertoires likely differ.

As regards this clone: Its specificity is not known.

V trimming: 3 bases; J trimming: 2 bases; junction bases outside the gene matches: 6. CDR3 length: 15 residues. The germline gives CDR1 MGHRA, CDR2 YSYEKL. Here immunoSEQ multiplex PCR was the method, and the copy in TCRdb shows in-frame clones only, minus some. The table lists millions of clones, less than 95% of them singletons. The naive CD8 population came from CD45RO-negative cells selected for CCR7, without terminally differentiated effector memory CD45RA+ cells. This chain uses TRBV4-1 with TRBJ2-7; 8 positions agree with TRBD2. The clonotype originates from a man younger than 35 in good health. Sample: naive CD8+ T cells sorted from blood. In DNA, the CDR3 is TGCGCCAGCAGCCACGGACTAGCTCTAGCCTACGAGCAGTACTTC. This codes for CASSHGLALAYEQYF.